Following are 21 T cell receptor beta chains from one sample sequenced in a study of cytomegalovirus exposure and HLA in healthy donors. Sequencing was performed with immunoSEQ multiplex PCR; in TCRdb, only in-frame clones are kept and a portion is missing. The sample has around 95,000 clones; 85% are singletons. Sequences were obtained from PBMCs. These receptors originate from a man younger than 35 in good health and CMV-seropositive.

The V and J genes are TRBV5-3 and TRBJ2-7, with TRBD1 identical over 8 bases. TRBV5-3 is sorted into the ORF group, with uncertain function. V lost 4 bases, J lost 1 base, and 10 bases stayed unmatched. The CDR3 sequence is 16 residues long. The CDR3 spells CARSGACRGHSYEQYV. CDR3 nucleotides: TGTGCCAGAAGCGGGGCCTGCAGGGGGCATTCCTACGAGCAGTACGTC.

The CDR3 protein is CASSSGGPTDSYNEQFF. For the CDR3, the DNA is TGCGCCAGCAGCTCAGGGGGCCCTACCGACTCCTACAATGAGCAGTTCTTC. V is TRBV10-1 and J is TRBJ2-1; 8 bases line up with TRBD1. CDR1 and CDR2 (germline): WNHNN, SYGVQD (reference sequence). This CDR3 is 17 amino acids long. V gave up 6 bases and J gave up 0 bases; unmatched junction bases: 10.

The J gene is TRBJ2-7, the V gene TRBV13; 7 nucleotides match TRBD2. Losses at the gene ends were 3 bases for V and 0 bases for J; bases not matched to a gene: 8. Germline CDR1 reads PRHDT; CDR2 reads FYEKMQ (reference sequence). This CDR3 region has 16 residues. The CDR3 loop reads CASSLMVGLSSYEQYF. In DNA form, the CDR3 reads TGTGCCAGCAGCTTGATGGTGGGACTATCCTCCTACGAGCAGTACTTC.

This rearrangement joins TRBV6-1 to TRBJ1-2, with a possible D match to TRBD1 (5 bases). This CDR3 contains 15 residues. Trimming left V 2 bases short and J 2 bases short, with 12 bases between. Germline-derived CDR1 and CDR2 are MNHNS and SASEGT. The DNA for the CDR3 is TGTGCCAGCAGTGAAAATGGGGGGGGAAACTATGGCTACACCTTC. Amino acids: CASSENGGGNYGYTF.

As to this clone: The sample has other DNA sequences that encode this CDR3 too. The V and J genes are TRBV11-2 and TRBJ1-2; tentatively, D is TRBD1 (5 bases). Germline V gene data show CDR1 as SGHAT and CDR2 as FQNNGV. V was clipped by 5 bases and J by 5 bases, with 21 bases between them. This CDR3 has 16 amino acids. In nucleotides, the CDR3 is TGTGCCAGCAGCGAATTCGTGGTAGGGGCCCTGTATGGCTACACCTTC. Translating it yields CASSEFVVGALYGYTF.

DNA of the CDR3: TGTGCCAGCAGCTGGGGAGGGGGGCAGCCCCAGCATTTT. This encodes CASSWGGGQPQHF. The J gene is TRBJ1-5, the V gene TRBV7-2, with D possibly matching TRBD1 (6 bases). Germline CDR1 and CDR2: SGHTA and FQGNSA. Trimming left V 4 bases short and J 7 bases short, with 11 bases between. The CDR3 extends over 13 amino acids.

This chain links TRBV5-1 with TRBJ2-2; TRBD1 matches at 8 bases. Germline-derived CDR1 and CDR2 are SGHRS and YFSETQ. V lost 0 bases, J lost 3 bases, and 7 bases stayed unmatched. The CDR3 has 17 residues. CDR3 sequence: CASSLGTGYKDTGELFF. CDR3 bases: TGCGCCAGCAGCTTGGGGACAGGGTATAAGGACACCGGGGAGCTGTTTTTT. Together with reference TRBV5-1 and TRBJ2-2, the CDR3 gives the full variable domain: KAGVTQTPRYLIKTRGQQVTLSCSPISGHRSVSWYQQTPGQGLQFLFEYFSETQRNKGNFPGRFSGRQFSNSRSEMNVSTLELGDSALYLCASSLGTGYKDTGELFFGEGSRLTVL.

The chain employs TRBV6-1 and TRBJ2-3; unclear D gene. Looked up from germline, CDR1 is MNHNS and CDR2 is SASEGT. This CDR3 spans 12 amino acids. Trimming removed 5 bases from V and 6 bases from J, with 9 bases in between. DNA for the CDR3: TGTGCCAGCAGTTTTGACTCGGATACGCAGTATTTT. Translated: CASSFDSDTQYF.

The chain has TRBV5-4 and TRBJ2-2, with 7 bases identical to TRBD1. V was pared by 1 base and J by 4 bases, with 1 base of the junction left unmatched. The CDR3 is 14 residues long. Germline CDR1 is SGHNT and CDR2 is YYREEE (reference sequence). The CDR3 DNA follows: TGTGCCAGCAGCTTGTGGGACAGCACCGGGGAGCTGTTTTTT. This translates into CASSLWDSTGELFF.

This chain uses TRBV6-5 with TRBJ2-3, with 10 bases aligning to TRBD2. Germline CDR1 is MNHEY and CDR2 is SVGAGI. J was trimmed by 9 bases and V by 6 bases; bases with no gene match: 6. The CDR3 is made up of 13 amino acids. The CDR3 region has the DNA TGTGCCAGCAGCCTTCTAGCGGGAGAGACGCAGTATTTT. Encoded protein: CASSLLAGETQYF.

As concerns this clone: Other DNA variants within this sample encode the same CDR3. V is TRBV18 and J is TRBJ1-2; unclear D gene. Germline CDR1 is KGHSH and CDR2 is LQKENI. Trimming removed 6 bases at V and 6 bases at J, with 11 bases between. The CDR3 runs to 12 residues. CDR3 protein: CASSQDTDGYTF. In DNA, the CDR3 is TGTGCCAGCTCCCAAGACACAGATGGCTACACCTTC.

The chain recombines TRBV9 with TRBJ2-5; a possible D gene is TRBD1 (6 bases). Looked up from germline, CDR1 is SGDLS and CDR2 is YYNGEE. The ends were cut back, 0 bases at V and 4 bases at J, with 10 bases in the middle. The CDR3 sequence is 14 residues long. The CDR3 DNA reads as TGTGCCAGCAGCGTAGCTCAGGGGAGAGAGACCCAGTACTTC. Translation: CASSVAQGRETQYF.

CDR3 region: CASSLVRSVVSLFHRGNTIYF. CDR3 sequence (DNA): TGCGCCAGCAGCTTGGTCCGTTCCGTCGTTTCACTGTTCCACCGTGGAAACACCATATATTTT. This chain connects TRBV5-1 to TRBJ1-3; D gene unclear. V shed 0 bases and J shed 3 bases, with 28 bases lying between them. Germline-derived CDR1 and CDR2 are SGHRS and YFSETQ. The CDR3 covers 21 residues.

V and J are TRBV6-1 and TRBJ1-2; no firm D call. CDR1 is MNHNS and CDR2 is SASEGT in the germline V gene. CDR3 length: 11 residues. Trimming cost V 6 bases and J 7 bases, with 9 bases left between them. The CDR3 spells CASRGDGGYTF. The CDR3 DNA reads as TGTGCCAGCAGGGGAGACGGTGGCTACACCTTC.

The chain recombines TRBV5-1 with TRBJ1-3; unclear D gene. From germline, CDR1 is SGHRS and CDR2 YFSETQ. The CDR3 totals 14 residues. Trimming cost V 0 bases and J 3 bases, with 7 bases left between them. CDR3 nucleotides: TGCGCCAGCAGCTTGGACGCGTATGGAAACACCATATATTTT. Encoded protein: CASSLDAYGNTIYF.

This clone has just one count. The V gene is TRBV27, the J gene TRBJ2-7, with 10 bases that match TRBD1. The junction had 1 base not matched to a gene; V was cut back by 0 bases and J by 2 bases. Germline CDR1 is MNHEY and CDR2 is SMNVEV (reference sequence). This CDR3 has 15 amino acids. CDR3: CASSLSGTGAYEQYV. The DNA for the CDR3 is TGTGCCAGCAGTTTATCTGGGACAGGGGCCTACGAGCAGTACGTC.

The CDR3: CASSLGSTGGAEKLFF. CDR3 nucleotide sequence: TGTGCCAGCAGCTTAGGGTCGACAGGAGGCGCCGAAAAACTGTTTTTT. The chain joins TRBV7-9 to TRBJ1-4; D is possibly TRBD1 (6 bases). The V and J ends lost 1 base and 8 bases respectively, with 17 bases between them. This CDR3 comprises 16 residues. Germline V gives CDR1 SEHNR, CDR2 FQNEAQ (reference sequence).

J is TRBJ1-1 and V is TRBV4-2; a weak D match, TRBD1 (5 bases). Trimming pared 6 bases from V and 5 bases from J, leaving 16 bases between. Germline V lookup: CDR1 LGHNA, CDR2 YNFKEQ. The CDR3 runs to 14 residues. The CDR3 DNA follows: TGTGCCAGCAGTTACTATTCCGGGGGTACTGAAGCTTTCTTT. It is translated as CASSYYSGGTEAFF.

The CDR3 region has the DNA TGCGCCAGCAGCCCGGGACAGGGGCTGAATCAGCCCCAGCATTTT. This codes for CASSPGQGLNQPQHF. The V call is TRBV4-1, the J call TRBJ1-5; 10 bases line up with TRBD1. This CDR3 region has 15 residues. Germline V gene lookup returns CDR1 MGHRA and CDR2 YSYEKL. Trimming at V came to 4 bases and at J to 4 bases, leaving 4 bases not matched to a gene.

This clone was seen more than once but under ten times. J is TRBJ1-1 and V is TRBV28; 8 nucleotides align to TRBD1. Germline V gene data show CDR1 as MDHEN and CDR2 as SYDVKM. With V trimmed by 5 bases and J by 1 base, 9 bases remained unmatched. There are 16 residues in the CDR3. The CDR3 spells CASSRAGGAWNTEAFF. The CDR3 bases are TGTGCCAGCAGTAGAGCAGGGGGCGCTTGGAACACTGAAGCTTTCTTT.

This chain joins TRBV14 and TRBJ1-1; D call uncertain. Germline CDR1 is SGHDN and CDR2 is FVKESK. The CDR3 contains 16 residues. V lost 1 base and J lost 11, with 23 bases in between. The CDR3 coding sequence is TGTGCCAGCAGCCAAGTCGGCTACAGCCCGATGGCCCAGGCTTTCTTT. It translates to CASSQVGYSPMAQAFF.